A selection of T cell receptor beta chains follows, all from one sample in a study of T cell changes during pregnancy in multiple sclerosis. Sequenced by immunoSEQ multiplex PCR; TCRdb stores in-frame clones only, minus some. In the table there are about 40,000 clones, about 93% of which are singletons. The material was CD4+ T cells from peripheral blood mononuclear cells, obtained in the third trimester of pregnancy. The receptors originated from a female donor with multiple sclerosis, enrolled in a pregnancy study. Each CDR3 is given with its conserved first and last residue. The D gene is left open where the match is weak. Not all rows give a size; the values are once, few, many and, for expanded clones, a class.

TRBD2	-	TRBV7-9	TRBJ2-1	TGTGCCAGCACGTCTAGCGGGATTCACAATGAGCAGTTCTTC	CASTSSGIHNEQFF
-	once	TRBV12-5	TRBJ2-3	TGTGCTAGTGGTCCTGGGAGGTATAGCACAGATACGCAGTATTTT	CASGPGRYSTDTQYF
-	once	TRBV5-1	TRBJ2-5	TGCGCCAGCAGCTCCTCTCTAGTAGGAGAGACCCAGTACTTC	CASSSSLVGETQYF
-	-	TRBV28	TRBJ1-5	TGTGCCAGCAGTCTAGACGGACAGAGCAATCAGCCCCAGCATTTT	CASSLDGQSNQPQHF
-	-	TRBV21-1	TRBJ2-2	TGTGCCAGCAGCAAATGCTCTTGGACAGGGGAGAACACCGGGGAGCTGTTTTTT	CASSKCSWTGENTGELFF
-	-	TRBV6-5	TRBJ2-1	TGTGCCAGCAGCCGGGGGGCCTCGCAGTTCTTC	CASSRGASQFF
-	-	TRBV27	TRBJ2-5	TGTGCCAGCAGCCCCCCGGTCGTCGGGTTGGGGGCATCAGAGACCCAGTACTTC	CASSPPVVGLGASETQYF
-	-	TRBV6-1	TRBJ1-1	TGTGCCAGCAGTGAACGAGGGCGCGGGACCCTTGAAGCTTTCTTT	CASSERGRGTLEAFF
-	-	TRBV7-9	TRBJ2-1	TGTGCCAGCAGCTCCGGACAGAATGAGCAGTTCTTC	CASSSGQNEQFF
-	-	TRBV28	TRBJ2-3	TGTGCCAGCAGTTTGGGGGGGCGGACAGATACGCAGTATTTT	CASSLGGRTDTQYF
-	-	TRBV6-6	TRBJ2-7	TGTGCCAGTCAGGGTTCTGACGAGCAGTACTTC	CASQGSDEQYF
TRBD1	-	TRBV27	TRBJ2-7	TGTGCCAGCAGTCGGAGACAGGGCTACGAGCAGTACTTC	CASSRRQGYEQYF
-	-	TRBV7-8	TRBJ1-3	TGTGCCAGCAGCTTAGATCCGCGGGGCGTCTCTGGAAACACCATATATTTT	CASSLDPRGVSGNTIYF
TRBD2	-	TRBV6-1	TRBJ2-7	TGTGCCAGCAGCGCCATAGCGGGAGAAGCTTACGAGCAGTACTTC	CASSAIAGEAYEQYF
-	-	TRBV7-9	TRBJ1-1	TGTGCCAGCAGCCGGCCGGGACACGCACGAAAGACTGAAGCTTTCTTT	CASSRPGHARKTEAFF
TRBD1	-	TRBV5-1	TRBJ2-5	TGCGCCAGCAGAGTAGGGGGACAGGGACTTGAGACCCAGTACTTC	CASRVGGQGLETQYF
TRBD2	-	TRBV29-1	TRBJ2-1	TGCAGCGTTGGGACTAGCGGGCCGAGCTCCTACAATGAGCAGTTCTTC	CSVGTSGPSSYNEQFF
TRBD1	-	TRBV7-8	TRBJ2-7	TGTGCCAGCAGCTCCCGGACAGGGGTTTCCTACGAGCAGTACTTC	CASSSRTGVSYEQYF
TRBD2	-	TRBV6-1	TRBJ2-7	TGTGCCAGCAGTGAAGCGACCCTAGCGGGAGAAGGCGAGCAGTACTTC	CASSEATLAGEGEQYF
TRBD2	-	TRBV9	TRBJ2-3	TGTGCCAGCAGCGTAGGGGTAGCGGGGGCGGGGAGAGCTTCAGATACGCAGTATTTT	CASSVGVAGAGRASDTQYF
-	once	TRBV25-1	TRBJ1-2	TGTGCCAGCAGTGGTGGCCAGGGATACTATGGCTACACCTTC	CASSGGQGYYGYTF
-	-	TRBV5-1	TRBJ2-2	TGCGCCAGCAGCTCTGGGACATTTAAGGTGGACCGGGAGCTGTTTTTT	CASSSGTFKVDRELFF
TRBD2	-	TRBV7-6	TRBJ2-2	TGTGCCAGCAGCTTAGCGGGAGGGGCGAACACCGGGGAGCTGTTTTTT	CASSLAGGANTGELFF
-	-	TRBV18	TRBJ2-7	TGTGCCAGCTCACCGGGCGGGGGCCGAACCTACGAGCAGTACTTC	CASSPGGGRTYEQYF
-	-	TRBV18	TRBJ1-5	TGTGCCAGCTCACCGTCGGGGGAAGGCAATCAGCCCCAGCATTTT	CASSPSGEGNQPQHF
-	-	TRBV18	TRBJ2-7	TGTGCCAGCTCCCCTAAAATCGACAGCGTTCTCTACTTC	CASSPKIDSVLYF